The source of this TCR beta chain is a study of blood T cell repertoires in COVID-19. At the level of the study: Some COVID-19 samples were acute and others convalescent; all came from the United States, Italy and Spain.

This CDR3 region has 16 residues. Germline-derived CDR1 and CDR2 are SGHDN and FVKESK. V was pared by 1 base and J by 3 bases, with 13 bases between. Source study methods: Estimation of nucleated cell counts relied on the amplification of reference gene primers. The method was immunoSEQ multiplex PCR; TCRdb's version includes in-frame clones alone and lacks a portion of them. V and J calls and clone size follow that table, whereas D and trimming were derived from the DNA. The table shows 90,000 to 120,000 clones, with around 90% occurring only once. What was sequenced was peripheral blood. The TCR originated in a woman aged 30 to 39 with acute or convalescent COVID-19. V and J are TRBV14 and TRBJ1-5; no definite D call. CDR3: CASSQATGSDNQPQHF. CDR3 bases: TGTGCCAGCAGCCAAGCAACGGGTAGCGACAATCAGCCCCAGCATTTT.